This T cell receptor beta chain was sequenced for a study of blood T cell repertoires in COVID-19. Turning to the study itself: The United States, Italy and Spain were the sources of the acute and convalescent COVID-19 samples. In each case, the material was cDNA or gDNA derived from T cells, B-cell-depleted T cells, or PBMCs.

Authors' methods: Estimation of nucleated cell counts relied on the amplification of reference gene primers. The assay was immunoSEQ multiplex PCR, and TCRdb's table has in-frame clones only and misses some. The DNA gave D and trimming, while V, J and clone size come from that table. The sample yields approximately 160,000 clones, 75% to 85% seen once. This CDR3 comprises 15 residues. Trimming removed 5 bases from V and 6 bases from J; junction bases left unmatched: 11. From germline, CDR1 is SEHNR and CDR2 FQNEAQ (reference sequence). The genes are TRBV7-9 and TRBJ2-5; 8 bases match TRBD2. The sequenced sample consisted of peripheral blood. The clonotype originates from a woman aged 50 to 60 in a cohort sampled during active or convalescent COVID-19. The CDR3 sequence: CASSPKAGGEKTQYF. The CDR3 region has the DNA TGTGCCAGCAGCCCTAAGGCCGGGGGGGAAAAGACCCAGTACTTC.